This T cell receptor (beta chain) came from a study of blood T cell repertoires in COVID-19. Study-level information: Spain, Italy and the United States supplied samples that represented acute and convalescent COVID-19. T cells, B-cell-depleted T cells, or PBMCs provided the cDNA or gDNA that served as material.

The CDR3 length is 13 residues. Deletions cut 3 bases from V and 1 base from J, with 6 bases between. Germline loops: CDR1 KGHSH, CDR2 LQKENI. This clone was picked up one time. Different DNA sequences within this sample yield the same CDR3. Authors' data handling: For nucleated cells, counts were estimated from reference gene primer amplification. Profiling relied on immunoSEQ multiplex PCR, and the TCRdb table lists in-frame clones only, not all of them. That table is the source of V, J and clone size, and D and trimming were worked out from the DNA. Altogether 400,000 to 500,000 clones are present, roughly 85% being singletons, with the ten largest covering approximately 1.5%.

The V call is TRBV18, the J call TRBJ2-5, with D possibly matching TRBD2 (5 bases). The sample consisted of peripheral blood. The sequence came from a woman in her twenties or thirties with active or convalescent COVID-19. Here the CDR3 DNA reads TGTGCCAGCTCACCCAGCGGCCAAGAGACCCAGTACTTC. Its protein is CASSPSGQETQYF. Looking up the rest from reference TRBV18 and TRBJ2-5 gives the full variable domain: NAGVMQNPRHLVRRRGQEARLRCSPMKGHSHVYWYRQLPEEGLKFMVYLQKENIIDESGMPKERFSAEFPKEGPSILRIQQVVRGDSAAYFCASSPSGQETQYFGPGTRLLVL.